This TCR beta chain was captured by sequencing in a study of T cell clones after liver transplantation. Measured with immunoSEQ multiplex PCR; TCRdb has only the in-frame clones, and not every one. The table lists roughly 100,000 clones, roughly four fifths of them singletons. Germline lookup yields CDR1 GTSNPN and CDR2 SVGIG (reference sequence). With 8 bases clipped from V and 5 bases from J, the junction kept 9 bases outside the gene matches. The CDR3 consists of 13 residues. This sequence originates from a human donor who received a liver transplant. The chain carries TRBV30 and TRBJ2-7, with TRBD2 matching over 10 bases. The starting material was CD4+ T cells from blood, obtained before liver transplant. The CDR3 region has the DNA TGTGCCGGATTAGCGGGAGGCAGCAACGAGCAGTACTTC. It translates to CAGLAGGSNEQYF.